The sample holds one count of the clone carrying this T cell receptor (beta chain). The antigen remains undetermined. Here immunoSEQ multiplex PCR was the method, and the copy in TCRdb shows in-frame clones only, minus some. The sample yields approximately 110,000 clones, around 86% seen once. This entry comes from a study of T cell responses to AZD1222 COVID-19 vaccine. Overall study: Pooling of second doses given at about 4 or about 12 weeks was done. Study-wide findings and caveats: Sampled repertoires all dated from after the peak T cell response. Seropositive at baseline were only a handful of AZD1222 recipients. The donors showed a predominance of white British ancestry and of females, with possible underestimation of clonal diversity.

V dropped 0 bases and J dropped 8 bases, with 10 bases sitting between them. This CDR3 region has 13 residues. CDR1 and CDR2 from the germline V gene are LGHNA and YSLEER. The sequences come from peripheral blood, collected on day 0 of AZD1222 vaccination. The chain uses TRBV4-3 and TRBJ1-1, with D possibly being TRBD1 (5 bases). The source of this sequence is an adult in good health. CDR3 sequence: CASSQDSREEAFF. CDR3 DNA: TGCGCCAGCAGCCAAGACAGCAGGGAGGAAGCTTTCTTT.